These 9 T cell receptor beta chains were sequenced from one sample in a study of cytomegalovirus exposure and HLA in healthy donors. PCR employed 60 Vbeta and 13 Jbeta primers. TCRdb keeps only in-frame clones here, not all; method: immunoSEQ multiplex PCR. The sample has tens of thousands of clones; roughly 80% are singletons. Source material: PBMCs. These receptor sequences come from a woman in her 40s in good health and CMV-seropositive.

The rearrangement uses TRBV7-9 and TRBJ2-2; maybe TRBD1 (6 bases). V gave up 4 bases and J gave up 5 bases, with 14 bases separating them. This CDR3 comprises 15 residues. CDR1 and CDR2 from the germline V gene are SEHNR and FQNEAQ (reference sequence). CDR3 region: CASSSEQGPTGELFF. DNA of the CDR3: TGTGCCAGCAGCTCGGAACAGGGTCCGACCGGGGAGCTGTTTTTT.

This clone occurred once. The chain joins TRBV6-4 to TRBJ1-2, with TRBD1 matching 8 bases. V trimming: 5 bases; J trimming: 8 bases; junction bases outside the gene matches: 13. This CDR3 region has 15 residues. Germline V lookup: CDR1 MRHNA, CDR2 SNTAGT. The CDR3 DNA reads as TGTGCCAGCAGTTACACACAGGGGGAAATGTCGGGCTACACCTTC. Its protein is CASSYTQGEMSGYTF.

This chain links TRBV9 with TRBJ1-2; 9 positions match TRBD1. Germline V gene lookup returns CDR1 SGDLS and CDR2 YYNGEE. This CDR3 contains 14 residues. The J segment lost 9 bases and the V segment lost 2 bases, leaving 8 bases of the junction unmatched. CDR3 sequence reads: CASSVGGQGLSYTF. As DNA, the CDR3 is TGTGCCAGCAGCGTGGGGGGACAGGGTCTGAGCTACACCTTC.

V is TRBV28 and J is TRBJ2-3; TRBD1 aligns across 7 bases. V was clipped by 7 bases and J by 2 bases; unmatched bases: 3. CDR1 and CDR2 from the germline V gene are MDHEN and SYDVKM. The CDR3 has 13 residues. In DNA, the CDR3 is TGTGCCAGCAAGGGGGCTCTCACAGATACGCAGTATTTT. It translates to CASKGALTDTQYF.

V and J are TRBV9 and TRBJ2-2, with 7 bases aligning to TRBD1. CDR1 is SGDLS, CDR2 YYNGEE, per germline. The trim removed 4 bases at V and 4 bases at J, leaving 7 bases unmatched. CDR3 length: 15 residues. Here the CDR3 DNA reads TGTGCCAGCAGCCTCCGACAGGGTCCCACCGGGGAGCTGTTTTTT. It translates to CASSLRQGPTGELFF. The variable domain in full, with the rest retrieved from reference TRBV9 and TRBJ2-2, is DSGVTQTPKHLITATGQRVTLRCSPRSGDLSVYWYQQSLDQGLQFLIQYYNGEERAKGNILERFSAQQFPDLHSELNLSSLELGDSALYFCASSLRQGPTGELFFGEGSRLTVL.

V is TRBV19 and J is TRBJ1-3, with 9 bases that match TRBD1. Germline CDR1 reads LNHDA; CDR2 reads SQIVND (reference sequence). V dropped 5 bases and J dropped 1; count of bases not matched to a gene: 6. The CDR3 contains 16 residues. The CDR3 loop reads CASSSQGARSGNTIYF. In nucleotides, the CDR3 is TGTGCCAGTAGTTCACAGGGGGCACGGTCTGGAAACACCATATATTTT. Using reference TRBV19 and TRBJ1-3 for the parts outside the CDR3, the full variable domain is DGGITQSPKYLFRKEGQNVTLSCEQNLNHDAMYWYRQDPGQGLRLIYYSQIVNDFQKGDIAEGYSVSREKKESFPLTVTSAQKNPTAFYLCASSSQGARSGNTIYFGEGSWLTVV.

The chain joins TRBV15 to TRBJ1-2; D is uncertain. This CDR3 region has 14 residues. V was cut by 3 bases and J by 4 bases, with 12 bases left in between. Germline lookup yields CDR1 LNHNV and CDR2 YYDKDF (reference sequence). The CDR3 region has the DNA TGTGCCACCAGCAGTGACTTCCGTCTCTATGGCTACACCTTC. This sequence encodes CATSSDFRLYGYTF.

The CDR3 region is CASTGGGAQGYEQYF. CDR3 coding DNA: TGCGCCAGCACCGGCGGGGGAGCCCAGGGGTACGAGCAGTACTTC. This chain uses TRBV10-2 with TRBJ2-7, with a possible D match to TRBD2 (7 bases). The CDR3 has 15 amino acids. The V gene's germline CDR1 is WSHSY and CDR2 SAAADI. The ends were cut back, 7 bases at V and 4 bases at J, with 20 bases in the middle.

The rearrangement uses TRBV4-1 and TRBJ1-6; D ambiguous. CDR3 length: 15 amino acids. The V end lost 0 bases, the J end lost 8 bases, and 11 bases lay between the germline ends. Germline values: CDR1 MGHRA, CDR2 YSYEKL. The CDR3 region has the DNA TGCGCCAGCAGCCAAGAGCCAGGCGCCGATTCACCCCTCCACTTT. Amino acid sequence: CASSQEPGADSPLHF.